Following are 27 T cell receptor beta chains from one sample sequenced in a study of T-cell reconstitution after alpha-beta-depleted transplantation in children. Using unique molecular identifiers, the investigators prepared the TCRbeta library. Using its own MiXCR run on the PCR reads, TCRdb lists one record per CDR3 protein. The table has a few hundred thousand distinct CDR3 sequences, 10% seen once; the top ten hold 2% to 2.5%. The sample in question was PBMCs from the stem cell graft donor, obtained from the stem cell graft. The receptor source for this set is a human donor who donated a stem cell graft to a child with acute lymphoblastic leukemia.

There are a few counts of this clonotype. V usage is TRBV20-1 and J usage is TRBJ2-3; D gene uncertain. V lost 5 bases and J lost 2, with 11 bases in between. Germline-derived CDR1 and CDR2 are DFQATT and SNEGSKA (reference sequence). The CDR3 sequence is 13 residues long. CDR3 amino acids: CSASSPVTDTQYF. CDR3 nucleotides: TGCAGTGCTTCTTCCCCAGTCACAGATACGCAGTATTTT.

J is TRBJ2-3 and V is TRBV7-8; D gene uncertain. The CDR3 has 14 residues. Trimming removed 4 bases at V and 4 bases at J, with 12 bases between. CDR1 is SGHVS and CDR2 is FQNEAQ in the germline V gene. CDR3 protein: CASSSRFAPDTQYF. In DNA form, the CDR3 reads TGTGCCAGCAGCTCACGGTTCGCGCCAGATACGCAGTATTTT.

The chain employs TRBV6-2 or TRBV6-3 and TRBJ1-2, with a weak D call TRBD1 (5 bases). Germline loops: CDR1 MNHEY, CDR2 SVGEGT. Trimming left V 1 base short and J 7 bases short, with 13 bases between. The CDR3 loop spans 14 amino acids. CDR3 sequence (DNA): TGTGCCAGCAGTTACTATGGCAGGGAGGCTGGCTACACCTTC. Its protein is CASSYYGREAGYTF.

This clonotype was detected only a few times. The chain has TRBV6-4 and TRBJ2-7; 9 positions match TRBD2. This CDR3 has 18 amino acids. Germline CDR1 reads MRHNA; CDR2 reads SNTAGT. The trim removed 2 bases at V and 5 bases at J, leaving 16 bases unmatched. The CDR3 DNA is TGTGCCAGCAGTGACCTCGGGCTAGCGGGAACCTGGAAAGACGAGCAGTACTTC. Translating gives CASSDLGLAGTWKDEQYF.

This clonotype was observed a handful of times. The chain is built from TRBV5-8 and TRBJ1-2; D gene unclear. Germline V gene data show CDR1 as SGHTS and CDR2 as YDEGEE. V lost 5 bases, J lost 5 bases, and 10 bases lay in between. The CDR3 has 12 residues. CDR3 in DNA: TGTGCCAGCAGTCAAAGAGGATATGGCTACACCTTC. The encoded protein is CASSQRGYGYTF.

This clonotype occurred a few times. V gene TRBV20-1 combines with J gene TRBJ1-1; D might be TRBD1 (5 bases). Trimming pared 6 bases from V and 1 base from J, leaving 15 bases between. Germline-derived CDR1 and CDR2 are DFQATT and SNEGSKA (reference sequence). The length of the CDR3 is 14 residues. The CDR3 loop is CSATQTGGNTEAFF. As DNA, the CDR3 is TGCAGTGCCACCCAGACCGGGGGGAACACTGAAGCTTTCTTT.

This clonotype has only a few counts. The genes are TRBV29-1 and TRBJ2-1; TRBD2 aligns across 11 bases. The germline CDR1 and CDR2 sequences are SQVTM and ANQGSEA. This CDR3 is built from 17 residues. The ends lost 5 bases at V and 5 bases at J; junction bases unmatched: 14. This chain's CDR3 is CSVRGPETSGRDNEQFF. In DNA form, the CDR3 reads TGCAGCGTTCGGGGCCCCGAAACTAGCGGGAGAGACAATGAGCAGTTCTTC.

The chain recombines TRBV10-3 with TRBJ1-2; D possibly corresponds to TRBD1 (6 bases). This CDR3 comprises 12 residues. Germline V gene sequence: CDR1 ENHRY, CDR2 SYGVKD. CDR3 bases: TGTGTCACCTACCTTGGGGGGGCTGGCTACACCTTC. The encoded protein is CVTYLGGAGYTF.

There are a few counts of this clonotype. CDR3 sequence: CASSRGQGLEAFF. As DNA, the CDR3 is TGTGCCAGCTCGCGGGGACAGGGCCTTGAAGCTTTCTTT. The V and J genes are TRBV18 and TRBJ1-1; 9 bases align to TRBD1. This CDR3 has 13 amino acids. Losses at the gene ends were 6 bases for V and 7 bases for J; bases not matched to a gene: 6. Looked up from germline, CDR1 is KGHSH and CDR2 is LQKENI.

This clonotype was picked up a small number of times. V usage is TRBV5-1 and J usage is TRBJ2-5, with 7 bases that match TRBD1. This CDR3 has 14 residues. Germline V gene lookup returns CDR1 SGHRS and CDR2 YFSETQ. The V gene end was trimmed by 5 bases and the J gene end by 1 base; junction bases not matched to a gene: 5. In DNA, the CDR3 is TGCGCCAGCAGACCCGACAGGGCCCAAGAGACCCAGTACTTC. This encodes CASRPDRAQETQYF.

The chain combines TRBV18 with TRBJ2-7, with TRBD2 matching 9 bases. The germline V gene encodes CDR1 KGHSH and CDR2 LQKENI. The trim removed 3 bases at V and 4 bases at J, leaving 4 bases unmatched. The CDR3 covers 14 residues. CDR3 amino acids: CASSPAGGPYEQYF. The CDR3 bases are TGTGCCAGCTCACCGGCGGGAGGGCCATACGAGCAGTACTTC.

This rearrangement joins TRBV7-9 to TRBJ2-2, with TRBD2 identical over 13 bases. CDR1 is SEHNR and CDR2 is FQNEAQ in the germline V gene (reference sequence). The CDR3 is made up of 16 amino acids. Losses at the gene ends were 5 bases for V and 6 bases for J; bases not matched to a gene: 6. The CDR3 reads CASSRGLAGASGELFF. The CDR3 region has the DNA TGTGCCAGCAGCCGAGGACTAGCGGGAGCCTCCGGGGAGCTGTTTTTT. Together with reference TRBV7-9 and TRBJ2-2, the CDR3 gives the full variable domain: DTGVSQNPRHKITKRGQNVTFRCDPISEHNRLYWYRQTLGQGPEFLTYFQNEAQLEKSRLLSDRFSAERPKGSFSTLEIQRTEQGDSAMYLCASSRGLAGASGELFFGEGSRLTVL.

The J gene is TRBJ2-7, the V gene TRBV5-1; D is perhaps TRBD1 (5 bases). Germline CDR1 is SGHRS and CDR2 is YFSETQ. V lost 1 base and J lost 5, with 10 bases in between. The CDR3 contains 13 residues. For the CDR3, the DNA is TGCGCCAGCAGCTTGAACTGGGGCCACGAGCAGTACTTC. This codes for CASSLNWGHEQYF.

This clonotype was counted only a few times. This chain joins TRBV25-1 and TRBJ2-5, with 7 bases fitting TRBD2. Germline trimming cut 8 bases from V and 1 base from J; bases unmatched to any gene: 7. This CDR3 has 14 amino acids. Germline V CDR1 and CDR2: MGHDK, SYGVNS. CDR3 DNA: TGTGCCAGCTCGGGACTATCCTTCCAAGAGACCCAGTACTTC. Translated: CASSGLSFQETQYF.

The V and J genes are TRBV5-1 and TRBJ2-5; possibly TRBD2 for D (6 bases). Trimming took 5 bases from V and 4 from J, leaving 18 bases between them. The germline V gene encodes CDR1 SGHRS and CDR2 YFSETQ. The CDR3 is made up of 15 amino acids. The CDR3 region is CASRVTGERTETQYF. The CDR3, as DNA: TGCGCCAGCAGGGTCACGGGAGAGCGTACAGAGACCCAGTACTTC.

In its sample, this clonotype was seen many times. This sequence joins TRBV24-1 and TRBJ2-5; D perhaps matches TRBD2 (6 bases). Germline-derived CDR1 and CDR2 are KGHDR and SFDVKD. The CDR3 sequence is 13 residues long. The V end lost 6 bases, the J end lost 2 bases, and 9 bases lay between the germline ends. CDR3 sequence: CATSRGGQETQYF. Here the CDR3 DNA reads TGTGCCACCAGTCGTGGGGGGCAAGAGACCCAGTACTTC.

This chain links TRBV5-5 with TRBJ2-2; 8 bases line up with TRBD1. The germline V gene has CDR1 SGHKS and CDR2 YYEKEE (reference sequence). This CDR3 region has 17 residues. The V and J ends lost 3 bases and 6 bases, in that order; junction bases with no gene match: 13. The DNA for the CDR3 is TGTGCCAGCAGCTATGAGGAGACAGGGGTGTTCTCCGGGGAGCTGTTTTTT. Translating it yields CASSYEETGVFSGELFF.

In this sample, this clonotype turned up many times. The chain recombines TRBV4-3 with TRBJ2-1; 7 nucleotides align to TRBD1. The junction had 5 bases not matched to a gene; V was cut back by 0 bases and J by 6 bases. CDR3 length: 15 amino acids. CDR1 and CDR2 from the germline V gene are LGHNA and YSLEER. CDR3 amino acids: CASSQDDRVGNEQFF. The CDR3 DNA sequence: TGCGCCAGCAGCCAAGATGACAGGGTTGGCAATGAGCAGTTCTTC.

This clonotype was observed many times. This chain connects TRBV12-3 or TRBV12-4 to TRBJ2-7; D gene unclear. With 6 bases removed from V and 2 bases from J, the gap between germline ends came to 8 bases. CDR3 size: 12 residues. CDR3 region: CASSPAPYEQYF. The CDR3 region has the DNA TGTGCCAGCAGCCCGGCCCCCTACGAGCAGTACTTC.

In its sample, this clonotype was seen a few times. The J gene is TRBJ1-1, the V gene TRBV12-2. TRBV12-2 is annotated as a pseudogene. The CDR3 has 13 residues. CDR3 sequence: CASRLALKTEAFF. CDR3 DNA: TGTGCAAGTCGCTTAGCCCTCAAGACTGAAGCTTTCTTT.

This clonotype was detected many times. The chain has TRBV7-2 and TRBJ1-1; D gene ambiguous. V lost 2 bases and J lost 3, with 7 bases in between. CDR1 SGHTA and CDR2 FQGNSA come from the germline V gene. The CDR3 consists of 13 residues. CDR3 amino acids: CASSLRADTEAFF. The CDR3 DNA is TGTGCCAGCAGCTTACGGGCAGACACTGAAGCTTTCTTT.

This clonotype was observed at least ten times. The chain has TRBV7-3 and TRBJ1-2, with D perhaps matching TRBD1 (5 bases). CDR3 length: 15 residues. Germline V gene sequence: CDR1 SGHTA, CDR2 FQGTGA. The V end was cut by 4 bases, the J end by 4 bases, with 16 bases between. This chain's CDR3 is CASSSRPGPSYGYTF. CDR3 coding DNA: TGTGCCAGCAGCTCCCGACCGGGACCCAGCTATGGCTACACCTTC.

This chain connects TRBV5-1 to TRBJ2-7, with 11 positions matching TRBD1. The length of the CDR3 is 14 residues. Germline trimming cut 4 bases from V and 9 bases from J; bases unmatched to any gene: 9. Germline lookup yields CDR1 SGHRS and CDR2 YFSETQ. The CDR3 bases are TGCGCCAGCAGCCCCGGGACAGGGGGGATGGGGCAGTACTTC. Translation: CASSPGTGGMGQYF. Together with reference TRBV5-1 and TRBJ2-7, the CDR3 gives the full variable domain: KAGVTQTPRYLIKTRGQQVTLSCSPISGHRSVSWYQQTPGQGLQFLFEYFSETQRNKGNFPGRFSGRQFSNSRSEMNVSTLELGDSALYLCASSPGTGGMGQYFGPGTRLTVT.

This clonotype was counted at least ten times. The chain is built from TRBV20-1 and TRBJ1-5; tentatively, D is TRBD1 (6 bases). V dropped 0 bases and J dropped 0 bases, with 24 bases sitting between them. Germline CDR1 is DFQATT and CDR2 is SNEGSKA (reference sequence). The CDR3 spans 20 residues. CDR3 sequence reads: CSARDIVVRGGIYSNQPQHF. The CDR3 DNA follows: TGCAGTGCTAGAGATATAGTGGTCCGAGGGGGAATTTATAGCAATCAGCCCCAGCATTTT.

The chain combines TRBV2 with TRBJ2-1; 12 bases are shared with TRBD2. In germline, CDR1 is SNHLY, CDR2 FYNNEI. There are 20 residues in the CDR3. In DNA form, the CDR3 reads TGTGCTCCAACTTCAACCTCTTCACTAGCGGGAGGCTCTCATTACAATGAGCAGTTCTTC. Translated: CAPTSTSSLAGGSHYNEQFF.

This clonotype was seen more than once but under ten times. A junction boundary mismatches the germline segment, possibly from a read error. This sequence joins TRBV5-1 and TRBJ2-5; 7 bases are a match to TRBD2. Germline CDR1 SGHRS, CDR2 YFSETQ. There are 13 residues in the CDR3. The chain's CDR3 is CASRLGGQETQYF. The DNA for the CDR3 is TGCGCCAGCAGATTGGGGGGGCAAGAGACCCAGTACTTC.

This clonotype appeared many times. The chain employs TRBV6-5 and TRBJ1-5; TRBD1 is a possible D gene (5 bases). The germline V and J ends were trimmed by 3 bases and 3 bases, with 9 bases remaining between them. CDR1 is MNHEY and CDR2 is SVGAGI in the germline V gene. CDR3 size: 14 residues. The CDR3 loop is CASSYGGSNQPQHF. CDR3 bases: TGTGCCAGCAGTTATGGGGGTTCCAATCAGCCCCAGCATTTT.